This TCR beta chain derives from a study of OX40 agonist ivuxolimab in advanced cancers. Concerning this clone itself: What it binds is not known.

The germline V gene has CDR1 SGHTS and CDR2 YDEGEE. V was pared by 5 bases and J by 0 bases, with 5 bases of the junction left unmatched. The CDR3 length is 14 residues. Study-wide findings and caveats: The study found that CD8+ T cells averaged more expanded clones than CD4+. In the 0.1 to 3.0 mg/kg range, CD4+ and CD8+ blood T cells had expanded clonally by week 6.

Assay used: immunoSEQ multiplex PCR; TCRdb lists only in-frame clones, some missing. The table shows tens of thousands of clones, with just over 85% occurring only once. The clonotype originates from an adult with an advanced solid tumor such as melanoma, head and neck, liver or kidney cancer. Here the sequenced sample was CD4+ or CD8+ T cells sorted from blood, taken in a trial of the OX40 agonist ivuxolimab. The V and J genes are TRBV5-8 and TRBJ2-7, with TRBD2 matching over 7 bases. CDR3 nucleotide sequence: TGTGCCAGCAGTAGAAGACTAGCCTCCTACGAGCAGTACTTC. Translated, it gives CASSRRLASYEQYF.